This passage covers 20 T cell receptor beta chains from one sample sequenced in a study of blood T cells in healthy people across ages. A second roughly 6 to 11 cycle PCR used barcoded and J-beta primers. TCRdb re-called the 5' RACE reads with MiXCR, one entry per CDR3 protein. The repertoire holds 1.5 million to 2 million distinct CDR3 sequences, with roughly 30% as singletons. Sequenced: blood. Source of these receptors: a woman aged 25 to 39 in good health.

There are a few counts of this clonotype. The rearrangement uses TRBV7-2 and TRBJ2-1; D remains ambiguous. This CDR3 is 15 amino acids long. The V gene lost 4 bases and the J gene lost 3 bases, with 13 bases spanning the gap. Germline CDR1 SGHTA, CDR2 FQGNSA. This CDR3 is CASSYRVNIYNEQFF. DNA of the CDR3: TGTGCCAGCAGCTACCGGGTTAATATCTACAATGAGCAGTTCTTC.

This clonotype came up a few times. For the CDR3, the DNA is TGTGCCAGCAGCTCCCCCGGTGGCTCCTATAATTCACCCCTCCACTTT. It is translated as CASSSPGGSYNSPLHF. The chain combines TRBV9 with TRBJ1-6; D gene ambiguous. CDR3 size: 16 residues. Germline V gives CDR1 SGDLS, CDR2 YYNGEE. Trimming shortened V by 4 bases and J by 0 bases, and 11 bases separated the two germline ends. Full variable domain (remainder filled in from reference TRBV9 and TRBJ1-6): DSGVTQTPKHLITATGQRVTLRCSPRSGDLSVYWYQQSLDQGLQFLIQYYNGEERAKGNILERFSAQQFPDLHSELNLSSLELGDSALYFCASSSPGGSYNSPLHFGNGTRLTVT.

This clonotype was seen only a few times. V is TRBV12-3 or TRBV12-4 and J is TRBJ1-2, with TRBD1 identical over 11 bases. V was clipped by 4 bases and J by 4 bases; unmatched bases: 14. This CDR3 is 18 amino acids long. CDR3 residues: CASSSTGTGGSWGYGYTF. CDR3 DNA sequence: TGTGCCAGCAGTTCCACCGGGACAGGGGGTTCGTGGGGCTATGGCTACACCTTC.

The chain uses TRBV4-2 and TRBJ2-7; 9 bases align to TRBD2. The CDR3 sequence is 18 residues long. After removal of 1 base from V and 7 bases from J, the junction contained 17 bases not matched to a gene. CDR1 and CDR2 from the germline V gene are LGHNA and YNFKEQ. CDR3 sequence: CASSQALAAGGDYNEQYF. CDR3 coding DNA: TGTGCCAGCAGCCAAGCTCTAGCCGCGGGAGGGGACTACAATGAGCAGTACTTC.

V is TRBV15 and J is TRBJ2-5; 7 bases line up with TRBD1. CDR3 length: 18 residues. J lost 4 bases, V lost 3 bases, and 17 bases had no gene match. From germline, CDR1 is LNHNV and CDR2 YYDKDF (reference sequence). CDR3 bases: TGTGCCACCAGCAGTCACCCGAAGGGAAGGGGGCAACGAGAGACCCAGTACTTC. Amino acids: CATSSHPKGRGQRETQYF.

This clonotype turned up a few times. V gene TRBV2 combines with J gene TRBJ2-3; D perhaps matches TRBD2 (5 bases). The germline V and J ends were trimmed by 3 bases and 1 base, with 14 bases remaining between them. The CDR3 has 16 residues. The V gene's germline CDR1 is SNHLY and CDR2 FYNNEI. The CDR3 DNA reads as TGTGCCAGCAGTGAGGTCGGAGCCGGGGGCACAGATACGCAGTATTTT. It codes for CASSEVGAGGTDTQYF. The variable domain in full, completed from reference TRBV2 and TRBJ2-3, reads EPEVTQTPSHQVTQMGQEVILRCVPISNHLYFYWYRQILGQKVEFLVSFYNNEISEKSEIFDDQFSVERPDGSNFTLKIRSTKLEDSAMYFCASSEVGAGGTDTQYFGPGTRLTVL.

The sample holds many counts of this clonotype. CDR3 in DNA: TGCAGTGCCTCCTCACGCCGGGACAGGGAAGAGACCCAGTACTTC. It specifies CSASSRRDREETQYF. The chain couples TRBV20-1 to TRBJ2-5; 9 bases are shared with TRBD1. The V gene's germline CDR1 is DFQATT and CDR2 SNEGSKA (reference sequence). The V segment lost 6 bases and the J segment 3 bases; nucleotides outside the gene matches: 11. This CDR3 is built from 15 residues.

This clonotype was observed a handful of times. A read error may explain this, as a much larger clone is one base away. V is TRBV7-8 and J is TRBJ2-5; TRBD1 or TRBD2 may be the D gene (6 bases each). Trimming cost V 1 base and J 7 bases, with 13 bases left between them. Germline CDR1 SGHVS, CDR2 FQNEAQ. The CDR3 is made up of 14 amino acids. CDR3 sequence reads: CASSLGSTGATQYF. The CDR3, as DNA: TGTGCCAGCAGCTTAGGTTCGACGGGGGCGACCCAGTACTTC.

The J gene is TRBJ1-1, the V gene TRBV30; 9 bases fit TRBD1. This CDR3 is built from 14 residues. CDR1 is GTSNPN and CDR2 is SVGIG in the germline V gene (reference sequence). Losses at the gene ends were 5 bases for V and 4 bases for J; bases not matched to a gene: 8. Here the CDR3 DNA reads TGTGCCTGGGCCACAGGGGGCGCGGGCACTGAAGCTTTCTTT. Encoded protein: CAWATGGAGTEAFF.

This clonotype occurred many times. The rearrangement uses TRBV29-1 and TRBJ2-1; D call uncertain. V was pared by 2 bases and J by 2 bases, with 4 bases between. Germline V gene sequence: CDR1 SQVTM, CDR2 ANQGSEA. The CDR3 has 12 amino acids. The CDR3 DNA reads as TGCAGCGTTGAATGGGCCTACAATGAGCAGTTCTTC. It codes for CSVEWAYNEQFF.

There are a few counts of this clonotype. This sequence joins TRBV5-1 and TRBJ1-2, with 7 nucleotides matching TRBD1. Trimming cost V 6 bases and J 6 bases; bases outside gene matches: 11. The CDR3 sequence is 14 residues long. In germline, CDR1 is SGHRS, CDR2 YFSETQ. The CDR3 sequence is CASTNTGAPDGYTF. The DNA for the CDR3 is TGCGCCAGCACCAATACAGGGGCCCCTGATGGCTACACCTTC.

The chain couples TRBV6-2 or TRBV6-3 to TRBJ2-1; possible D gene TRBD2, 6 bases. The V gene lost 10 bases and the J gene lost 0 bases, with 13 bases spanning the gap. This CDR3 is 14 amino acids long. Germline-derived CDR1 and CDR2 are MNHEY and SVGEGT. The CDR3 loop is CAISGLRSYNEQFF. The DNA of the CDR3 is TGTGCCATCTCGGGACTCCGCTCCTACAATGAGCAGTTCTTC.

CDR3 amino acids: CASSSSSGTKETQYF. The DNA for the CDR3 is TGTGCCAGCAGTTCTTCCAGCGGGACTAAAGAGACCCAGTACTTC. This chain links TRBV12-3 or TRBV12-4 with TRBJ2-5; 7 nucleotides line up with TRBD2. V shed 4 bases, J shed 3 bases, and the junction held 8 bases outside the gene matches. The CDR3 spans 15 residues.

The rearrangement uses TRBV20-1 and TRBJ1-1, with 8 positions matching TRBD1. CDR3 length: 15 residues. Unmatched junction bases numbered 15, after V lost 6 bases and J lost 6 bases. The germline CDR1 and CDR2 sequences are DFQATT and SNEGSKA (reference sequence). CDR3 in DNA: TGCAGTGCCGGACAGGGCGGAGGGATGGGCGCTGAAGCTTTCTTT. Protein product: CSAGQGGGMGAEAFF.

The CDR3 DNA follows: TGTGCCAGCAGCCGATTTACCGGGACCGAAGCTTTCTTT. This encodes CASSRFTGTEAFF. The rearrangement links TRBV14 to TRBJ1-1; possible D gene TRBD1, 5 bases. This CDR3 spans 13 amino acids. Trimming took off 4 bases at V and 8 bases at J, with 14 bases between the two ends. In germline, CDR1 is SGHDN, CDR2 FVKESK.

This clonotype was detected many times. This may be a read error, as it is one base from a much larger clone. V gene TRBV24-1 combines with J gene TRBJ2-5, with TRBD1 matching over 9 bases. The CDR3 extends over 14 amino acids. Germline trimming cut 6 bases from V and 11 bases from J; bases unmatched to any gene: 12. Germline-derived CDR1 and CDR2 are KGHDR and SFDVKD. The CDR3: CATSPGQGVNEQYF. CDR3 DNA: TGTGCCACCAGTCCGGGACAGGGTGTAAATGAGCAGTACTTC.

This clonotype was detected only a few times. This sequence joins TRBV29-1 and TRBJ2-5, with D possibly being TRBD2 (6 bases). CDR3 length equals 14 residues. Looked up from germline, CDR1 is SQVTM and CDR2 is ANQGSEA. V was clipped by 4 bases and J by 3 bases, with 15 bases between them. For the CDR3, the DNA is TGCAGCGTTGCGGGGGTAAGGGGAGAAGAGACCCAGTACTTC. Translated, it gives CSVAGVRGEETQYF.

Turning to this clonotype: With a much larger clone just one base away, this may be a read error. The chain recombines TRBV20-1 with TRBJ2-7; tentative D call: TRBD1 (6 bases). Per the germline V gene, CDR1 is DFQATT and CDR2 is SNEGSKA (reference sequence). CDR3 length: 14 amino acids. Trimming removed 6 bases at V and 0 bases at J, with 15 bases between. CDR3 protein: CSAPRQDSSYEQYF. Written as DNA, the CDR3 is TGCAGTGCACCTCGACAGGACAGCTCCTACGAGCAGTACTTC.

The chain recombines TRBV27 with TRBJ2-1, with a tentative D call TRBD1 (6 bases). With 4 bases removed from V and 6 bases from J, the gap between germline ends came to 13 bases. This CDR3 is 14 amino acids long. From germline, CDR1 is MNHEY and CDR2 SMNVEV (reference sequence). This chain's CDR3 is CASSYREYGNEQFF. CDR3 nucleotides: TGTGCCAGCAGTTACAGGGAATATGGCAATGAGCAGTTCTTC.

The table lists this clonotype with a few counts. CDR3 in DNA: TGTGCCAGCAGCCAGGGACTCACCACAGATACGCAGTATTTT. As protein: CASSQGLTTDTQYF. This chain uses TRBV3-1 with TRBJ2-3; maybe TRBD2 (6 bases). The CDR3 is 14 residues long. V dropped 3 bases and J dropped 2 bases, with 9 bases sitting between them. CDR1 is LGHDT and CDR2 is YNNKEL in the germline V gene (reference sequence).